This T cell receptor (beta chain) was found in a study of shared clonotypes between healthy human individuals. At the level of the study: Plates per donor: three CD4 naive, three CD4 memory, two CD8 naive, one CD8 memory.

Notes on the study in general: When naive CD4 clonotypes were compared across several donors, approximately 5% were shared.

Profiled with immunoSEQ multiplex PCR; TCRdb holds only in-frame clones, not every one. Here the sample spans almost 700,000 clones, 92% being singletons. About this clone: Its antigen is currently unknown.

Trimming cost V 3 bases and J 2 bases, with 13 bases left between them. CDR1 and CDR2 (germline): SGHVS, FQNEAQ. The CDR3 extends over 15 amino acids. As defined, naive CD8 cells were CD45RO-negative and positively selected for CCR7, with terminally differentiated effector memory CD45RA+ cells excluded. The clonotype was recovered from a man aged 30 to 45 in good health. Specimen: naive CD8+ T cells sorted from blood. The chain is built from TRBV7-8 and TRBJ1-1; D is perhaps TRBD1 (6 bases). CDR3 region: CASSFRQGGNTEAFF. The CDR3 DNA reads as TGTGCCAGCAGCTTCCGCCAAGGGGGTAACACTGAAGCTTTCTTT.